One sample yielded the 32 T cell receptor beta chains listed below, sequenced in a study of Graves' ophthalmopathy and Graves' hyperthyroidism. RNA served as the template for amplifying TCR beta CDR3 regions. HTBI primers were employed in first-round RT-PCR, then a second-round multiplex PCR followed. TCRdb itself ran the multiplex PCR reads through MiXCR, one entry per CDR3 protein. This repertoire shows about 620,000 distinct CDR3 sequences, roughly 20% found once; its top ten account for approximately 6.9%. Sequenced input: peripheral blood. The receptors here all came from a woman aged 18-35 years with stable Graves' hyperthyroidism. Some clones in this sample may be carry-over from other donors' samples.

Concerning this clonotype itself: This may be a read error: a much more frequent sequence differs by one nucleotide. The chain links TRBV27 to TRBJ1-1; no clear D gene. The V end lost 7 bases, the J end lost 1 base, and 19 bases lay between the germline ends. The CDR3 sequence is 16 residues long. Germline V gene sequence: CDR1 MNHEY, CDR2 SMNVEV (reference sequence). The CDR3 DNA sequence: TGTGCCAGCATTGAAGAAAGTTATCCCCAGAACACTGAAGCTTTCTTT. It specifies CASIEESYPQNTEAFF.

This clonotype has at least ten counts. V gene TRBV6-1 combines with J gene TRBJ1-1; 7 bases are a match to TRBD1. CDR3 length: 12 residues. The trim removed 11 bases at V and 9 bases at J, leaving 12 bases unmatched. CDR1 and CDR2 (germline): MNHNS, SASEGT. The CDR3 sequence is CACIGDRAKAFF. The CDR3 DNA reads as TGTGCCTGCATCGGAGACAGGGCTAAAGCTTTCTTT.

This clonotype was recorded at least ten times. This chain joins TRBV6-1 and TRBJ1-6, with D perhaps TRBD1 (6 bases). The germline V and J ends were trimmed by 3 bases and 11 bases, with 11 bases remaining between them. Per germline, CDR1 MNHNS and CDR2 SASEGT. CDR3 length: 13 residues. The chain's CDR3 is CASSERQDPPLHF. The CDR3 DNA follows: TGTGCCAGCAGTGAGAGACAGGACCCACCCCTCCACTTT.

This clonotype was detected many times. The chain recombines TRBV9 with TRBJ1-2; D is perhaps TRBD1 (6 bases). CDR1 is SGDLS and CDR2 is YYNGEE in the germline V gene. V was pared by 0 bases and J by 8 bases, with 11 bases between. The CDR3 length is 13 residues. The CDR3 DNA follows: TGTGCCAGCAGCGTAGCGAAAGGGGGAGGCTACACCTTC. It codes for CASSVAKGGGYTF.

The chain employs TRBV5-1 and TRBJ2-7; the D gene is possibly TRBD1 (5 bases). The V end lost 0 bases, the J end lost 4 bases, and 11 bases lay between the germline ends. The CDR3 length is 14 residues. The V gene's germline CDR1 is SGHRS and CDR2 YFSETQ. The CDR3 reads CASSLATTGYEQYF. CDR3 DNA: TGCGCCAGCAGCTTGGCCACTACAGGATACGAGCAGTACTTC.

This clonotype was counted ten times or more. The CDR3 is CASSLGRGSGYTF. CDR3 sequence (DNA): TGTGCCAGCAGCTTAGGCAGGGGGAGCGGCTACACCTTC. V usage is TRBV7-3 and J usage is TRBJ1-2; 7 nucleotides agree with TRBD1. This CDR3 is built from 13 residues. CDR1 and CDR2 from the germline V gene are SGHTA and FQGTGA. J lost 8 bases, V lost 2 bases, and 5 bases had no gene match.

With respect to this clonotype: Its ends do not fully match the called genes, so a read error is possible. This chain connects TRBV7-9 to TRBJ1-6; 9 nucleotides match TRBD1. The CDR3 loop spans 15 amino acids. The germline gives CDR1 SEHNR, CDR2 FQNEAQ (reference sequence). The CDR3 reads CASSKDRGSNSHLHF. The CDR3 nucleotides are TGTGCCAGCAGCAAAGACAGGGGGAGTAATTCACACCTCCACTTT.

This clonotype was recorded many times. This chain connects TRBV3-1 to TRBJ2-5; perhaps D is TRBD1 or TRBD2 (6 bases each). Trimming removed 2 bases from V and 3 bases from J, with 10 bases in between. CDR3 length equals 14 residues. Germline CDR1 is LGHDT and CDR2 is YNNKEL (reference sequence). CDR3 nucleotides: TGTGCCAGCAGCCAAAGGGGGGCCGAAGAGACCCAGTACTTC. This codes for CASSQRGAEETQYF.

Many counts were recorded for this clonotype. This chain joins TRBV20-1 and TRBJ1-1; 7 bases fit TRBD1. CDR3 length: 11 amino acids. J gave up 5 bases and V 6 bases, and 3 bases lay outside the gene matches. Germline loops: CDR1 DFQATT, CDR2 SNEGSKA (reference sequence). The CDR3 bases are TGCAGTGCGACAGGGCAGACTGAAGCTTTCTTT. Translated: CSATGQTEAFF.

This clonotype was counted between two and nine times. The chain combines TRBV6-1 with TRBJ2-7; TRBD1 agrees at 8 bases. This CDR3 region has 16 residues. V gave up 6 bases and J gave up 3 bases; unmatched junction bases: 13. Germline V gives CDR1 MNHNS, CDR2 SASEGT. The CDR3 protein is CASRKTGATANYEQYF. The CDR3 coding sequence is TGTGCCAGCAGAAAGACAGGGGCCACTGCAAACTACGAGCAGTACTTC.

This clonotype was seen repeatedly, ten times or more. The chain carries TRBV11-1 and TRBJ2-5, with a possible D match to TRBD2 (6 bases). The CDR3 length is 15 residues. CDR1 SGHAT and CDR2 FQDESV come from the germline V gene (reference sequence). V shed 6 bases and J shed 5 bases, with 19 bases lying between them. CDR3 sequence reads: CASSPVRRERETQYF. DNA of the CDR3: TGTGCCAGCAGTCCCGTAAGGCGGGAACGGGAGACCCAGTACTTC.

This chain uses TRBV7-2 with TRBJ1-1, with D possibly matching TRBD1 (5 bases). The V end was cut by 5 bases, the J end by 4 bases, with 17 bases between. The CDR3 totals 15 residues. From germline, CDR1 is SGHTA and CDR2 FQGNSA. The CDR3 here is CASSTGDSRGTEAFF. In DNA form, the CDR3 reads TGTGCCAGCAGCACAGGAGACAGTAGAGGCACTGAAGCTTTCTTT.

The rearrangement uses TRBV20-1 and TRBJ1-1; TRBD1 might be the D (5 bases). CDR1 and CDR2 from the germline V gene are DFQATT and SNEGSKA (reference sequence). Trimming removed 6 bases at V and 1 base at J, with 12 bases between. This CDR3 is 13 amino acids long. CDR3 DNA: TGCAGTGCGCCCAGGGTTGGGAACACTGAAGCTTTCTTT. Its protein is CSAPRVGNTEAFF.

This clonotype appeared many times. The rearrangement uses TRBV5-1 and TRBJ2-7, with D unresolved. V shed 0 bases and J shed 3 bases, with 10 bases lying between them. Germline CDR1 reads SGHRS; CDR2 reads YFSETQ. The CDR3 sequence is 14 residues long. The CDR3 nucleotides are TGCGCCAGCAGCTTGGCAGCCAGGAACTACGAGCAGTACTTC. Encoded protein: CASSLAARNYEQYF.

CDR3 nucleotides: TGCAGTGCTAGAGTGGACAGGGAGGTCCAAGAGACCCAGTACTTC. This encodes CSARVDREVQETQYF. The chain combines TRBV20-1 with TRBJ2-5; TRBD1 aligns across 8 bases. The V segment lost 1 base and the J segment 1 base; nucleotides outside the gene matches: 5. Germline CDR1 and CDR2: DFQATT and SNEGSKA (reference sequence). This CDR3 region has 15 residues.

This chain connects TRBV6-1 to TRBJ2-7; perhaps TRBD2 as D (6 bases). Per germline, CDR1 MNHNS and CDR2 SASEGT. V shed 6 bases and J shed 0 bases, with 12 bases lying between them. The CDR3 extends over 14 amino acids. In DNA, the CDR3 is TGTGCCAGCAGGGCGGGACGTTCCTCCTACGAGCAGTACTTC. Protein product: CASRAGRSSYEQYF.

Many counts were recorded for this clonotype. The chain joins TRBV29-1 to TRBJ2-5; TRBD2 is a possible D gene (5 bases). The CDR3 sequence is 13 residues long. In germline, CDR1 is SQVTM, CDR2 ANQGSEA. Trimming took off 2 bases at V and 5 bases at J, with 12 bases between the two ends. CDR3: CSVERGIGETQYF. CDR3 nucleotides: TGCAGCGTTGAAAGAGGGATCGGGGAGACCCAGTACTTC.

This clonotype has more than one count but fewer than ten. The genes are TRBV11-1 and TRBJ2-6, with D perhaps matching TRBD1 (6 bases). CDR3 length: 17 residues. V was clipped by 3 bases and J by 4 bases, with 16 bases between them. The germline V gene encodes CDR1 SGHAT and CDR2 FQDESV (reference sequence). The CDR3 sequence is CASSLGRGRSGANVLTF. In nucleotides, the CDR3 is TGTGCCAGCAGCTTGGGCAGGGGAAGATCCGGGGCCAACGTCCTGACTTTC. The whole variable domain, remainder taken from reference TRBV11-1 and TRBJ2-6, is EAEVAQSPRYKITEKSQAVAFWCDPISGHATLYWYRQILGQGPELLVQFQDESVVDDSQLPKDRFSAERLKGVDSTLKIQPAELGDSAMYLCASSLGRGRSGANVLTFGAGSRLTVL.

This clonotype appeared a few times. The rearrangement links TRBV30 to TRBJ1-5, with 8 bases identical to TRBD1. CDR3 size: 14 residues. With 2 bases clipped from V and 7 bases from J, the junction kept 7 bases outside the gene matches. Per the germline V gene, CDR1 is GTSNPN and CDR2 is SVGIG (reference sequence). CDR3 nucleotides: TGTGCCTGGAGTACCGGACAGGGAGGGCAGCCCCAGCATTTT. Protein: CAWSTGQGGQPQHF.

The chain carries TRBV6-5 and TRBJ1-2; TRBD1 agrees at 9 bases. V dropped 0 bases and J dropped 6; count of bases not matched to a gene: 8. Germline CDR1 and CDR2: MNHEY and SVGAGI. CDR3 size: 16 residues. CDR3: CASSYSFADRGNGYTF. DNA of the CDR3: TGTGCCAGCAGTTACTCTTTTGCGGACAGGGGTAATGGCTACACCTTC.

This clonotype was seen more than once but under ten times. V gene TRBV11-2 combines with J gene TRBJ2-3, with 8 bases identical to TRBD2. This CDR3 comprises 16 residues. J gave up 4 bases and V 3 bases, and 9 bases lay outside the gene matches. Germline loops: CDR1 SGHAT, CDR2 FQNNGV. CDR3 sequence reads: CASSLEGLESADTQYF. CDR3 nucleotides: TGTGCCAGCAGCTTGGAGGGACTAGAATCGGCAGATACGCAGTATTTT.

This clonotype was detected many times. The chain is built from TRBV15 and TRBJ1-5; D not certain. Trimming removed 0 bases from V and 3 bases from J, with 6 bases in between. This CDR3 spans 14 amino acids. The germline CDR1 and CDR2 sequences are LNHNV and YYDKDF (reference sequence). The CDR3 reads CATSRDRLNQPQHF. CDR3 nucleotide sequence: TGTGCCACCAGCAGAGATCGGCTCAATCAGCCCCAGCATTTT.

This clonotype was counted ten times or more. The chain carries TRBV19 and TRBJ1-5; TRBD1 aligns across 10 bases. V was pared by 5 bases and J by 0 bases, with 4 bases of the junction left unmatched. Germline assignment: CDR1 LNHDA and CDR2 SQIVND (reference sequence). The CDR3 covers 16 residues. The CDR3 is CASSDRGLGSNQPQHF. The CDR3, as DNA: TGTGCCAGTAGTGACAGGGGGCTGGGTAGCAATCAGCCCCAGCATTTT.

The sample holds many counts of this clonotype. The chain employs TRBV2 and TRBJ2-7, with 8 bases matching TRBD2. The CDR3 is made up of 13 amino acids. Trimming removed 11 bases from V and 2 bases from J; junction bases left unmatched: 8. The V gene's germline CDR1 is SNHLY and CDR2 FYNNEI. CDR3 sequence: CAAAVAGPYEQYF. Written as DNA, the CDR3 is TGTGCCGCCGCCGTAGCGGGGCCCTACGAGCAGTACTTC.

This clonotype was seen many times. The chain has TRBV12-3 or TRBV12-4 and TRBJ1-1, with unresolved D. The CDR3 contains 14 residues. V lost 8 bases, J lost 1 base, and 14 bases lay in between. CDR3 region: CASGPAGPNTEAFF. In nucleotides, the CDR3 is TGTGCCAGCGGGCCGGCTGGGCCGAACACTGAAGCTTTCTTT.

V is TRBV19 and J is TRBJ1-5; possibly TRBD1 for D (6 bases). Trimming stripped 3 bases from V and 4 bases from J, with 13 bases between. The CDR3 covers 15 residues. The germline gives CDR1 LNHDA, CDR2 SQIVND (reference sequence). The CDR3 nucleotides are TGTGCCAGTAGTATGGGCAGGGGAGGTAATCAGCCCCAGCATTTT. It specifies CASSMGRGGNQPQHF.

This clonotype was counted many times. This sequence joins TRBV6-5 and TRBJ1-1; D is ambiguous. The germline V and J ends were trimmed by 5 bases and 5 bases, with 15 bases remaining between them. The CDR3 has 14 residues. Germline V CDR1 and CDR2: MNHEY, SVGAGI. The CDR3 nucleotides read TGTGCCAGCAGTCCTTCCCCTGGGGTGACTGAAGCTTTCTTT. Amino acids: CASSPSPGVTEAFF.

This clonotype was counted many times. This sequence joins TRBV4-1 and TRBJ1-2; TRBD1 might be the D (5 bases). V shed 4 bases and J shed 4 bases, with 16 bases lying between them. This CDR3 region has 15 residues. Germline-derived CDR1 and CDR2 are MGHRA and YSYEKL. For the CDR3, the DNA is TGCGCCAGCAGCCTTAGACCCCCCGGGGGCTATGGCTACACCTTC. This gives the protein CASSLRPPGGYGYTF.

This chain joins TRBV12-3 or TRBV12-4 and TRBJ2-7; D gene uncertain. This CDR3 spans 13 amino acids. Trimming shortened V by 3 bases and J by 3 bases, and 9 bases separated the two germline ends. CDR3 bases: TGTGCCAGCAGTTTCCTCACTGACTACGAGCAGTACTTC. It translates to CASSFLTDYEQYF.

As for this clonotype: A much more abundant neighbour one base away suggests this may be a read error. This sequence joins TRBV7-3 and TRBJ1-1; 8 nucleotides line up with TRBD1. Germline CDR1 and CDR2: SGHTA and FQGTGA. This CDR3 spans 13 amino acids. Written as DNA, the CDR3 is TGTGCCAGCAGAGTTGACAGGGGCACTGAAGCTTTGTTT. It yields the protein CASRVDRGTEALF.

In its sample, this clonotype was seen many times. The V gene is TRBV6-5, the J gene TRBJ2-2; D uncertain. This CDR3 region has 13 residues. V lost 5 bases to trimming and J lost 5 bases, with 9 bases between them. The germline CDR1 and CDR2 sequences are MNHEY and SVGAGI. CDR3 sequence reads: CASSESSTGELFF. The CDR3 nucleotides are TGTGCCAGCAGTGAGTCGAGTACCGGGGAGCTGTTTTTT.

This clonotype was detected only a few times. The chain recombines TRBV6-2 or TRBV6-3 with TRBJ1-5; unclear D gene. V dropped 0 bases and J dropped 11 bases, with 8 bases sitting between them. Germline V gene sequence: CDR1 MNHEY, CDR2 SVGEGT. The CDR3 length is 12 residues. CDR3 in amino acids: CASSYSIGTQHF. As DNA, the CDR3 is TGTGCCAGCAGTTACTCGATTGGGACCCAGCATTTT.